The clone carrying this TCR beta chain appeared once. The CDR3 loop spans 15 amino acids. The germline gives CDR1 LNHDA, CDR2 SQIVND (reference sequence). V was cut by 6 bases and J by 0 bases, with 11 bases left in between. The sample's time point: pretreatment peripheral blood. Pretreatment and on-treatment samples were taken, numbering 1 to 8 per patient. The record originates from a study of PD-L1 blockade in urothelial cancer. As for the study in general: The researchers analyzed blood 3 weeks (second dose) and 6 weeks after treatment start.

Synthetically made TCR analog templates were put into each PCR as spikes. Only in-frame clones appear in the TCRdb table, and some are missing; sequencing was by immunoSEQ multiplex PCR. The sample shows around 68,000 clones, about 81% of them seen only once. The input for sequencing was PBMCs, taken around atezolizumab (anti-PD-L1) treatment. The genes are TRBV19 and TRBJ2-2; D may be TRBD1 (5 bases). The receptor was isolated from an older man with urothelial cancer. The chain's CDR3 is CASRGQDPNTGELFF. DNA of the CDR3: TGTGCCAGTAGGGGGCAGGACCCGAACACCGGGGAGCTGTTTTTT. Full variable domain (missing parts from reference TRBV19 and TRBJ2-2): DGGITQSPKYLFRKEGQNVTLSCEQNLNHDAMYWYRQDPGQGLRLIYYSQIVNDFQKGDIAEGYSVSREKKESFPLTVTSAQKNPTAFYLCASRGQDPNTGELFFGEGSRLTVL.